These T cell receptor beta chains were read from a single sample in a study of blood T cells in healthy people across ages. TCRdb analysed the 5' RACE reads with MiXCR anew, one entry per CDR3 protein. The sample holds roughly 800,000 distinct CDR3 sequences, about three fifths seen once. Sequencing was done on a sample of blood. These receptors were taken from a man younger than 40 in good health. Both conserved end residues are part of each CDR3. Fields, in order: J gene, clone size, D gene, V gene, CDR3 DNA, CDR3 protein. The D gene is left open where the match is weak. Clone size is given for some rows only: seen once, a few or many times, or a class if the clone is expanded.

>TRBJ2-7|NA|NA|TRBV7-6
TGTGCCAGCAGCTTAGCTCCCCGGGGCTCCTACGAGCAGTACTTC
CASSLAPRGSYEQYF
>TRBJ2-1|NA|TRBD1|TRBV7-2
TGTGCCAGCAGCCCCTCACAGGGGGGCGAGCAGTTCTTC
CASSPSQGGEQFF
>TRBJ2-5|NA|NA|TRBV7-9
TGTGCCAGCAGTCCACGCGGGACAGAAAAAGAGACCCAGTACTTC
CASSPRGTEKETQYF
>TRBJ1-5|NA|NA|TRBV7-2
TGTGCCAGCAGCCCAAGGGGGGGGCCACAGCCCCAGCATTTT
CASSPRGGPQPQHF
>TRBJ2-7|few|NA|TRBV4-3
TGCGCCAGCAGCCAAGGGTTCGGTCTCACAGGCGAGCAGTACTTC
CASSQGFGLTGEQYF
>TRBJ2-1|NA|NA|TRBV6-2/TRBV6-3
TGTGCCAGCTCTTGGGGAAGCAATGAGCAGTTCTTC
CASSWGSNEQFF
>TRBJ2-7|NA|NA|TRBV7-9
TGTGCCAGCAGCTTAGTCGAGGGGGAGCAGTACTTC
CASSLVEGEQYF
>TRBJ2-5|NA|TRBD2|TRBV28
TGTGTCGTAGCGGGACGGGAGACCCAGTACTTC
CVVAGRETQYF
>TRBJ2-1|many|NA|TRBV24-1
TGTGCCACCAGTGATGGTGGCCTCGGTGAGCAGTTCTTC
CATSDGGLGEQFF
>TRBJ1-4|NA|NA|TRBV20-1
TGCAGTGCTCCGCGCGGGGGGACTGAAAAACTGTTTTTT
CSAPRGGTEKLFF
>TRBJ2-1|NA|TRBD2|TRBV5-1
TGCGCCAGCAGAATTAGCGGGTCCACCCGCAATGAGCAGTTCTTC
CASRISGSTRNEQFF
>TRBJ2-3|few|NA|TRBV20-1
TGCAGTGCTAGGACCCCGGGGGGCTGGGATACGCAGTATTTT
CSARTPGGWDTQYF
>TRBJ2-1|few|TRBD2|TRBV29-1
TGCAGCGTTGAAGATAACAGCGGGAGGGTTGAGCAGTTCTTC
CSVEDNSGRVEQFF
>TRBJ1-1|few|NA|TRBV5-1
TGCGCCAGCAGCCAGGGAACCCCCACTGAAGCTTTCTTT
CASSQGTPTEAFF
>TRBJ2-5|NA|NA|TRBV6-1
TGTGCCAGCAGTGAAGTCTGGAGGGAAGGGACCCAGTACTTC
CASSEVWREGTQYF
>TRBJ1-1|NA|NA|TRBV7-2
TGTGCCAGCAGTCGGACCAGGGGCACTGAAGCTTTCTTT
CASSRTRGTEAFF